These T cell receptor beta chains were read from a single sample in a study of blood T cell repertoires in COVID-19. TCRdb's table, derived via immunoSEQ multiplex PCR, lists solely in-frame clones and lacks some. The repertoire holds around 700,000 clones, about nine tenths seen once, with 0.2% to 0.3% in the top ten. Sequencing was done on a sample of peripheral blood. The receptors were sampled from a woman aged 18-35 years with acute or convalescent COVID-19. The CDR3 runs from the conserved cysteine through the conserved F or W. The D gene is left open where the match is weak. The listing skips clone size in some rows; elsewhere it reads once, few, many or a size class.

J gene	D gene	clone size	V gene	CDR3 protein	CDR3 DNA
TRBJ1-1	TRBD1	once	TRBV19	CASLLPGGSTEAFF	TGTGCCAGTCTCCTTCCAGGGGGAAGTACTGAAGCTTTCTTT
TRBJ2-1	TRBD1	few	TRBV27	CASSNRDRGHNEQFF	TGTGCCAGCAGTAACCGGGACAGGGGCCACAATGAGCAGTTCTTC
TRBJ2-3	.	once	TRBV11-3	CASSLDGGYTQYF	TGTGCCAGCAGCTTAGATGGCGGCTATACGCAGTATTTT
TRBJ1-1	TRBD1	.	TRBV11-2	CASSPGQGARGTEAFF	TGTGCCAGCAGCCCCGGACAGGGGGCGAGGGGCACTGAAGCTTTCTTT
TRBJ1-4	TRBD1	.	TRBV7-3	CASSSTGALGEKLFF	TGTGCCAGCAGCTCAACAGGGGCTCTGGGTGAAAAACTGTTTTTT
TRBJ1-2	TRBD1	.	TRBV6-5	CASRQGGGYGYTF	TGTGCCAGCAGACAGGGGGGTGGATATGGCTACACCTTC
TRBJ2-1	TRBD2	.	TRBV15	CATSSRLADNEQFF	TGTGCCACCAGCAGCCGACTAGCGGATAATGAGCAGTTCTTC
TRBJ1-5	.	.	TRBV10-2	CASSETRGGQPQHF	TGCGCCAGCAGTGAGACGCGGGGGGGACAGCCCCAGCATTTT
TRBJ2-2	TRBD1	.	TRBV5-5	CASRLPGQATGELFF	TGTGCCAGCAGACTTCCGGGACAGGCTACCGGGGAGCTGTTTTTT
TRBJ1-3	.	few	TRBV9	CASSVEGDYGNTIYF	TGTGCCAGCAGCGTAGAGGGAGATTATGGAAACACCATATATTTT
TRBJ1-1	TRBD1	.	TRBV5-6	CASSFRGIEDMNTEAFF	TGTGCCAGCAGCTTCAGGGGGATTGAAGACATGAACACTGAAGCTTTCTTT
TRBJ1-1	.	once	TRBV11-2	CASSLDIANTEAFF	TGTGCCAGCAGCTTAGATATAGCGAACACTGAAGCTTTCTTT
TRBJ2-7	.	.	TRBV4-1	CASSQDAGVDEQYF	TGCGCCAGCAGCCAAGATGCAGGGGTGGACGAGCAGTACTTC
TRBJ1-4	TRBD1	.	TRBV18	CASSRTGPTNEKLFF	TGTGCCAGCTCCCGGACAGGCCCAACTAATGAAAAACTGTTTTTT
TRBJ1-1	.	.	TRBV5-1	CASSFEGGNTEAFF	TGCGCCAGCAGCTTTGAAGGAGGGAACACTGAAGCTTTCTTT
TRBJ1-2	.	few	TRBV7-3	CASSCESRGYTF	TGTGCCAGCAGCTGCGAAAGTCGTGGCTACACCTTC
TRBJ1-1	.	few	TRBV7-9	CASSLVEPEAFF	TGTGCCAGCAGCTTAGTTGAGCCCGAAGCTTTCTTT
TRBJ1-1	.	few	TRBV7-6	CASSLGQGSIGTEAFF	TGTGCCAGCAGCTTGGGGCAGGGGTCGATAGGAACTGAAGCTTTCTTT
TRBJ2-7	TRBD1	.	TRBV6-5	CASRRTGTGAYEQYF	TGTGCCAGCAGACGAACCGGGACAGGCGCCTACGAGCAGTACTTC
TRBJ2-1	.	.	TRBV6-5	CASRQGYNEQFF	TGTGCCAGCAGGCAGGGGTACAATGAGCAGTTCTTC
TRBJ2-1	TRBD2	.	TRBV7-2	CASSLSGGPYNEQFF	TGTGCCAGCAGCTTATCGGGGGGGCCGTATAATGAGCAGTTCTTC
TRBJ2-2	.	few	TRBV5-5	CASSAGANRELFF	TGTGCCAGCAGCGCGGGGGCGAACAGGGAGCTGTTTTTT
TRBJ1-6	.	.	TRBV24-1	CARGRGQPYNSPLHF	TGTGCCCGGGGGAGGGGCCAGCCCTATAATTCACCCCTCCACTTT
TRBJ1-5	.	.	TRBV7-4	CASTKGSGVPNQPQHF	TGTGCCAGCACCAAGGGGTCGGGGGTCCCAAATCAGCCCCAGCATTTT
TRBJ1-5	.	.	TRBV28	CASSSSGYFQPQHF	TGTGCCAGCAGCTCTTCAGGGTATTTTCAGCCCCAGCATTTT
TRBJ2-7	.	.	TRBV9	CASSVGGSSYEQYF	TGTGCCAGCAGCGTAGGAGGTAGCTCCTACGAGCAGTACTTC
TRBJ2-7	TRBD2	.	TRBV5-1	CASSLVTSGYEQYF	TGCGCCAGCAGCTTGGTAACTAGCGGCTACGAGCAGTACTTC
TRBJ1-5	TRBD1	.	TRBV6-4	CASSGGRAQGTTYSNQPQHF	TGTGCCAGCAGTGGAGGTCGGGCACAGGGGACAACTTATAGCAATCAGCCCCAGCATTTT
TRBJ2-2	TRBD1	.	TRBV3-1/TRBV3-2	CASSQPGTGDTGELFF	TGTGCCAGCAGCCAACCCGGGACAGGGGACACCGGGGAGCTGTTTTTT
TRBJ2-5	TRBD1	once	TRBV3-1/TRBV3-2	CASSFRTGGIETQYF	TGTGCCAGCAGCTTTCGGACAGGGGGCATCGAGACCCAGTACTTC
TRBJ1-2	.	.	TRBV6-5	CASSLPGAVGYTF	TGTGCCAGCAGTTTACCAGGGGCGGTTGGCTACACCTTC
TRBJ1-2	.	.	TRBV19	CASRPAGPNYGYTF	TGTGCCAGTAGGCCGGCGGGGCCCAACTATGGCTACACCTTC
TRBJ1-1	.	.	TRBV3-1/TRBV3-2	CASSQSGTEAFF	TGTGCCAGCAGCCAATCGGGCACTGAAGCTTTCTTT
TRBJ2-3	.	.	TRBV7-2	CASSLTPKRRSTDTQYF	TGTGCCAGCAGCTTAACCCCCAAGCGTCGAAGCACAGATACGCAGTATTTT
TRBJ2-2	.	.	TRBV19	CASSVDRSNSGELFF	TGTGCCAGTAGTGTCGACAGATCGAACTCCGGGGAGCTGTTTTTT
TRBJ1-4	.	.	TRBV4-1	CASSQEGRYLNEKLFF	TGCGCCAGCAGCCAAGAGGGCCGCTACCTTAATGAAAAACTGTTTTTT
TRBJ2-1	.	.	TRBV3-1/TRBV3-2	CASGVFAGAYNEQFF	TGTGCCAGCGGAGTCTTCGCCGGGGCCTACAATGAGCAGTTCTTC
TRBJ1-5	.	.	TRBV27	CASSFRENQPQHF	TGTGCCAGCAGTTTCAGGGAAAATCAGCCCCAGCATTTT
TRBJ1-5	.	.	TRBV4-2	CASSQDRGNRGQPQHF	TGTGCCAGCAGCCAAGATCGGGGTAACCGAGGGCAGCCCCAGCATTTT
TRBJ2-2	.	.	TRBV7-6	CASSLALADTGELFF	TGTGCCAGCAGCTTAGCGCTGGCGGACACCGGGGAGCTGTTTTTT
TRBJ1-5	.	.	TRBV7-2	CASSLGGDNQPQHF	TGTGCCAGCAGCTTAGGCGGAGACAATCAGCCCCAGCATTTT
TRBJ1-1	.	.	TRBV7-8	CASSYLVGMNTEAFF	TGTGCCAGCAGCTACCTTGTGGGCATGAACACTGAAGCTTTCTTT
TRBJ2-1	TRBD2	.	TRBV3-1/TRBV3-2	CASSHTDGGDANEQFF	TGTGCCAGCAGCCATACAGACGGGGGGGATGCCAATGAGCAGTTCTTC
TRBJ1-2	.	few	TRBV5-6	CASSLVDTPAGSGYTF	TGTGCCAGCAGCTTGGTTGATACGCCGGCGGGTAGTGGCTACACCTTC